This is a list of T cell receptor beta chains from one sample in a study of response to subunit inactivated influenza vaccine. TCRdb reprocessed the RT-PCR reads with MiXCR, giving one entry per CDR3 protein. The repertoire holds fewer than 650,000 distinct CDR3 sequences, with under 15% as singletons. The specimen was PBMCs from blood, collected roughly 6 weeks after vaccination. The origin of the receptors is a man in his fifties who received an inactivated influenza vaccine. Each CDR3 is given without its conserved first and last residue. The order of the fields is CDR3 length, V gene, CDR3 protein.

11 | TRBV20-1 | SATTGLWETQY
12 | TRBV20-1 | SARAGARGETQY
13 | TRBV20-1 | SARVVSGGAGTQY
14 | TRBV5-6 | ASSLPGGSYNYGYT
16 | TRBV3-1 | ASSQDRVVATPYNEQF
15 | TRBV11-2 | ASSFDSGTQRYNEQF
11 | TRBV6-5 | ASSYLRPGELF
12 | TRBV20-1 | SATTQGSYNEQF
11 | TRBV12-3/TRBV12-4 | ASSVRQGSKLF
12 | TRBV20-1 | SASRPGPAGEQY
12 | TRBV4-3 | ASSTVTGTETQY
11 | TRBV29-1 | SVEPQGGGEAF
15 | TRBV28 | ASSLPLRHGIGSPLH
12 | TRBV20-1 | SALAGGPADTQY
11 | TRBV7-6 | ASSLVQEETQY
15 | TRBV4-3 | ASSQFIRTSGSDTQY
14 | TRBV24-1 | ATSDRMGVSYNEQF
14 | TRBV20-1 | SARDVRDRRTDTQY
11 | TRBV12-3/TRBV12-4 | ASSFKGDGSQH
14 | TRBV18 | ASSPPISSGANVLT